A single sample gave rise to the 2 T cell receptor beta chains below, sequenced in a study of shared clonotypes between healthy human individuals. The naive CD8 subset, CD45RO-negative cells positively selected for CCR7, excluded terminally differentiated effector memory CD45RA+ cells. Profiled with immunoSEQ multiplex PCR; TCRdb holds only in-frame clones, not every one. The table lists about 750,000 clones, more than 85% of them singletons. The sequenced sample consisted of naive CD8+ T cells sorted from blood. Receptors originate from a man aged 25-45 years in good health.

The chain has TRBV28 and TRBJ2-6; TRBD1 matches 7 bases. Germline CDR1 is MDHEN and CDR2 is SYDVKM. The CDR3 has 16 residues. The V gene end was trimmed by 6 bases and the J gene end by 1 base; junction bases not matched to a gene: 6. The CDR3 coding sequence is TGTGCCAGCAGCCCGGGACAGTTATCTGGGGCCAACGTCCTGACTTTC. This encodes CASSPGQLSGANVLTF.

This chain connects TRBV29-1 to TRBJ2-2; D remains unclear. CDR1 and CDR2 (germline): SQVTM, ANQGSEA. The CDR3 length is 13 residues. Trimming took 8 bases from V and 0 from J, leaving 10 bases between them. CDR3 in DNA: TGCAGCACCGGATTCTCGAACACCGGGGAGCTGTTTTTT. This gives the protein CSTGFSNTGELFF.